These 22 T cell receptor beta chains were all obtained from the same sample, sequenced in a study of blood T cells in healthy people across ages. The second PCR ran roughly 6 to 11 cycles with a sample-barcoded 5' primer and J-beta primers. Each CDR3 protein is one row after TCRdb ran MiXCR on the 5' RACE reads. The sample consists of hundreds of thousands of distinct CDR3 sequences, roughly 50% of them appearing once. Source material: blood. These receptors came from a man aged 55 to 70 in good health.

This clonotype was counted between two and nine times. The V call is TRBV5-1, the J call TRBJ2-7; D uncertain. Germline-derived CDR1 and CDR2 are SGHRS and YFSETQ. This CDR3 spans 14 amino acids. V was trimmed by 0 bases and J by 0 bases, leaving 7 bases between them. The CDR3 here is CASSLETDSYEQYF. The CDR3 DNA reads TGCGCCAGCAGCTTGGAAACAGACTCCTACGAGCAGTACTTC.

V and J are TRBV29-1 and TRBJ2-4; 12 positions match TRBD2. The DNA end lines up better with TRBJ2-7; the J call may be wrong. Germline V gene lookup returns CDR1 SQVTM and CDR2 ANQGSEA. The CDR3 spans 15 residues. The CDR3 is CSVVLAGGDAGEQYF. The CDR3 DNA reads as TGCAGCGTGGTCCTAGCGGGGGGGGATGCCGGCGAGCAGTACTTC.

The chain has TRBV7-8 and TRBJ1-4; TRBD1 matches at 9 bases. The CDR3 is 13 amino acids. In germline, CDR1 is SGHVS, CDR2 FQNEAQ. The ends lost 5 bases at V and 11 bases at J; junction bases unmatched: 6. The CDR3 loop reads CASSGDRAGKLFF. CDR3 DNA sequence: TGTGCCAGCAGCGGGGACAGGGCTGGGAAACTGTTTTTT. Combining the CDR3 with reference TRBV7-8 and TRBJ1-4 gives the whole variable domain GAGVSQSPRYKVAKRGQDVALRCDPISGHVSLFWYQQALGQGPEFLTYFQNEAQLDKSGLPSDRFFAERPEGSVSTLKIQRTQQEDSAVYLCASSGDRAGKLFFGSGTQLSVL.

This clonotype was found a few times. The CDR3 region has the DNA TGCAGTGCCTCTAGGACAATCGCTTTAGATGAGCAGTTCTTC. Translated, it gives CSASRTIALDEQFF. The genes are TRBV20-1 and TRBJ2-1, with D perhaps TRBD1 (5 bases). The CDR3 length is 14 residues. V lost 6 bases and J 8 bases, leaving 20 bases between the germline ends. Germline V gene lookup returns CDR1 DFQATT and CDR2 SNEGSKA (reference sequence).

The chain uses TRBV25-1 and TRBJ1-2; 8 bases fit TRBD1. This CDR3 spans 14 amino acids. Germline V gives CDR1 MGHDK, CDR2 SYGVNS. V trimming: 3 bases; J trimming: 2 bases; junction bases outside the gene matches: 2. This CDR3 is CASSEGDRNYGYTF. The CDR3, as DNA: TGTGCCAGCAGTGAGGGGGACAGGAACTATGGCTACACCTTC.

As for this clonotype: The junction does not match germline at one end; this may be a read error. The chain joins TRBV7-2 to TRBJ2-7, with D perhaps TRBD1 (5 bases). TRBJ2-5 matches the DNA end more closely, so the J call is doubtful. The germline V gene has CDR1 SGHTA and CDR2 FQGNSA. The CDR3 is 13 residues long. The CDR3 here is CACSFGQGETQYF. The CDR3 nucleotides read TGTGCCTGCAGCTTCGGACAAGGGGAGACCCAGTACTTC.

The CDR3 loop is CSASSDRGMETQYF. The CDR3 coding sequence is TGCAGTGCTAGCTCCGACAGGGGTATGGAGACCCAGTACTTC. The genes are TRBV20-1 and TRBJ2-5; 8 nucleotides line up with TRBD1. V trimming: 3 bases; J trimming: 5 bases; junction bases outside the gene matches: 8. The length of the CDR3 is 14 residues. Germline V gene lookup returns CDR1 DFQATT and CDR2 SNEGSKA (reference sequence).

This CDR3 reads CSVDLGTEAFF. DNA of the CDR3: TGCAGCGTTGATTTGGGCACTGAAGCTTTCTTT. This sequence joins TRBV29-1 and TRBJ1-1; D unclear. V lost 3 bases to trimming and J lost 4 bases, with 6 bases between them. In germline, CDR1 is SQVTM, CDR2 ANQGSEA. This CDR3 is built from 11 residues.

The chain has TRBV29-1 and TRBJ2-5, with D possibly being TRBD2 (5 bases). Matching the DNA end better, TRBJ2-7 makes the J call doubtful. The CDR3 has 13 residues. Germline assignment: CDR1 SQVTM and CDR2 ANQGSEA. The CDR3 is CSVEISGPYEQYF. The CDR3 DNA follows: TGCAGCGTTGAAATCAGCGGACCCTACGAGCAGTACTTC.

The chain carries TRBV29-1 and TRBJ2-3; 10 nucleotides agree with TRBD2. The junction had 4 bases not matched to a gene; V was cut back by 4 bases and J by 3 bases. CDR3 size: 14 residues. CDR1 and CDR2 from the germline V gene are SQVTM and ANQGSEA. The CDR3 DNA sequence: TGCAGCGTTGGCGTTAGCGGGGGGACAGATACGCAGTATTTT. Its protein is CSVGVSGGTDTQYF.

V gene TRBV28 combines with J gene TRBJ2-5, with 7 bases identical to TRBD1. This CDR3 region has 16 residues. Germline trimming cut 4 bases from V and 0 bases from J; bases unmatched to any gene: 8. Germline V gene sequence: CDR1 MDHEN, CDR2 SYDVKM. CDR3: CASSSDRPVYQETQYF. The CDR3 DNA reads TGTGCCAGCAGTTCGGACAGGCCGGTGTACCAAGAGACCCAGTACTTC.

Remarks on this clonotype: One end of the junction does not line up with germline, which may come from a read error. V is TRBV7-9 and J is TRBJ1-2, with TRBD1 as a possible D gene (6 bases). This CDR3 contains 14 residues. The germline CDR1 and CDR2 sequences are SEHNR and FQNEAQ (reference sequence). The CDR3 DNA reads TGTGCCAGCAGCCTAGCGGCAGGGGCGGATGGCTACACCTTC. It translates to CASSLAAGADGYTF.

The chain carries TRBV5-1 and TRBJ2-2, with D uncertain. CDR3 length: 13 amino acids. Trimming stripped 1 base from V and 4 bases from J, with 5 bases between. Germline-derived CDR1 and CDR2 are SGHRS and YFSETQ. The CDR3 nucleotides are TGCGCCAGCAGCTTGCGTCCCACCGGGGAGCTGTTTTTT. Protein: CASSLRPTGELFF.

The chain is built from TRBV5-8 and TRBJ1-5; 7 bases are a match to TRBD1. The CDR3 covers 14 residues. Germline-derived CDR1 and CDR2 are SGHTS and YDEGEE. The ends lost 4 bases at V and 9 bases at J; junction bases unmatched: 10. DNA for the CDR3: TGTGCCAGCAGCGGCGACAGGGCACAAGGGCCCCAGCATTTT. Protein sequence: CASSGDRAQGPQHF.

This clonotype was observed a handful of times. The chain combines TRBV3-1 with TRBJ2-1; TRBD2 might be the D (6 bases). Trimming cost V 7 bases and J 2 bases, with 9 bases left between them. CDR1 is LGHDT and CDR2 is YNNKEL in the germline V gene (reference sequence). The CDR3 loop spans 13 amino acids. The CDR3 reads CASTRGTYNEQFF. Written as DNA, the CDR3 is TGTGCCAGCACCCGGGGGACCTACAATGAGCAGTTCTTC.

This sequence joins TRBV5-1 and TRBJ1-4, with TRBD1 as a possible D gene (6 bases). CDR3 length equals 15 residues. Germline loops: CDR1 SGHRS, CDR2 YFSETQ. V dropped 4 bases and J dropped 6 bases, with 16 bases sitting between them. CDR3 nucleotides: TGCGCCAGCAGCCCCCCAGGGGAGGGATATGAAAAACTGTTTTTT. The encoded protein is CASSPPGEGYEKLFF.

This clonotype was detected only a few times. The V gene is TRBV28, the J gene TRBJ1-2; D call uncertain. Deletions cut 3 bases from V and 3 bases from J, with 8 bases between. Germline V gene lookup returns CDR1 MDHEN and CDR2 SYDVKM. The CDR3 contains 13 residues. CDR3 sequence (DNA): TGTGCCAGCAGTTTGCAGGCTGACTATGGCTACACCTTC. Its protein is CASSLQADYGYTF.

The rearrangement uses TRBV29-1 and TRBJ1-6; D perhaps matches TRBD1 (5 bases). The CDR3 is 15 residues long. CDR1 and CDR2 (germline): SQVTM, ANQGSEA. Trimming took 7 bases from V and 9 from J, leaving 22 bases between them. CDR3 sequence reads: CSAHDRIETGSPLHF. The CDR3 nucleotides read TGCAGCGCTCATGACAGAATCGAGACTGGTTCACCCCTCCACTTT.

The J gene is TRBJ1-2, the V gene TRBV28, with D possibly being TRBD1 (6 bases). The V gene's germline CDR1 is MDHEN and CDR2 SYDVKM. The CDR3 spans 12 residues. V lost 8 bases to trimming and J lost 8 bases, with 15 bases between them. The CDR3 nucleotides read TGTGCCAGCCGACAGGCCACGAGGGGCTACACCTTC. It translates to CASRQATRGYTF.

CDR3 bases: TGTGCCAGCAGTCTTATAACCTCCGGCCGGCCAGATACGCAGTATTTT. This translates into CASSLITSGRPDTQYF. The chain couples TRBV28 to TRBJ2-3; D not resolved. Germline V gives CDR1 MDHEN, CDR2 SYDVKM. Trimming left V 5 bases short and J 4 bases short, with 19 bases between. The CDR3 is made up of 16 amino acids.

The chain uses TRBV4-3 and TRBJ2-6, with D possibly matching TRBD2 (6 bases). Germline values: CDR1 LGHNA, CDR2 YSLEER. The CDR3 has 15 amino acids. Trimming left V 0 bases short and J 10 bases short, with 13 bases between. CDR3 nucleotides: TGCGCCAGCAGCCAAGATGGGGGTGGGGGGAACGTCCTGACTTTC. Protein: CASSQDGGGGNVLTF.

This CDR3 reads CASSANQGSAYGYTF. The CDR3 nucleotides read TGTGCCAGCAGCGCAAACCAGGGAAGCGCCTATGGCTACACCTTC. The gene calls are TRBV7-2 and TRBJ1-2; D is possibly TRBD1 (5 bases). V lost 5 bases and J 4 bases, leaving 17 bases between the germline ends. CDR1 is SGHTA and CDR2 is FQGNSA in the germline V gene. This CDR3 contains 15 residues. Variable domain in full (rest from reference TRBV7-2 and TRBJ1-2): GAGVSQSPSNKVTEKGKDVELRCDPISGHTALYWYRQSLGQGLEFLIYFQGNSAPDKSGLPSDRFSAERTGGSVSTLTIQRTQQEDSAVYLCASSANQGSAYGYTFGSGTRLTVV.